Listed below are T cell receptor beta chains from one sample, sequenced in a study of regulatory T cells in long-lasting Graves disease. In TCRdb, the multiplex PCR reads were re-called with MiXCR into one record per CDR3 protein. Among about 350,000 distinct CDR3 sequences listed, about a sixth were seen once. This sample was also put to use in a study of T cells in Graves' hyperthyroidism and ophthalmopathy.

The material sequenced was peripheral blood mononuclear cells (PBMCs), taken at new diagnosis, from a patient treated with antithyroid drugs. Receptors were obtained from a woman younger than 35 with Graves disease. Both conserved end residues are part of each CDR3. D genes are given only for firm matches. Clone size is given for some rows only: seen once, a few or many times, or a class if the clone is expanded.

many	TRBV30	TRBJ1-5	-	CAWSPKGNQPQHF	TGTGCCTGGAGCCCTAAAGGGAATCAGCCCCAGCATTTT
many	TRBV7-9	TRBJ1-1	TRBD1	CASSQDRGRTGAFF	TGTGCCAGCAGCCAAGACAGGGGGCGGACCGGGGCTTTCTTT
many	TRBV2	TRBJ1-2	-	CASRGVPNYGYTF	TGTGCCAGCAGGGGGGTGCCAAACTATGGCTACACCTTC
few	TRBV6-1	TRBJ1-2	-	CASRAGLDYGYTF	TGTGCCAGCCGTGCAGGGTTGGACTATGGCTACACCTTC
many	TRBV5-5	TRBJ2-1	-	CASSYELSYNEQFF	TGTGCCAGCAGCTACGAACTCTCTTATAATGAGCAGTTCTTC
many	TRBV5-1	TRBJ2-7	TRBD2	CASSFDGTSGYEQYF	TGCGCCAGCAGCTTCGACGGGACTAGCGGATACGAGCAGTACTTC
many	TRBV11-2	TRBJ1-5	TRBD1	CASSQTGGQPQHF	TGTGCCAGCAGCCAGACAGGGGGTCAGCCCCAGCATTTT
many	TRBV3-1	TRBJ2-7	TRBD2	CASSQDRLAGTYEQYF	TGTGCCAGCAGCCAAGATCGGCTAGCGGGGACCTACGAGCAGTACTTC
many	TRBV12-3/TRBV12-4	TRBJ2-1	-	CASSPQIYQGQFF	TGTGCCAGCAGTCCTCAGATTTATCAGGGGCAGTTCTTC
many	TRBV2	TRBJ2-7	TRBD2	CASTGTSGRTEQYF	TGTGCCAGCACCGGGACTAGCGGGAGAACCGAGCAGTACTTC
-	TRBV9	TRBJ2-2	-	CASSVQGDTGELFF	TGTGCCAGCAGCGTACAGGGTGACACCGGGGAGCTGTTTTTT
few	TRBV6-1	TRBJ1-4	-	CASLTRAGEKLFF	TGTGCCAGCCTGACCAGGGCTGGGGAAAAACTGTTTTTT
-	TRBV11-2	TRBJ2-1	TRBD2	CASSPGGVNEQFF	TGTGCCAGCAGCCCGGGGGGGGTCAATGAGCAGTTCTTC
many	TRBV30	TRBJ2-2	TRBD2	CAWSQGLVNTGELFF	TGTGCCTGGTCACAGGGACTAGTGAACACCGGGGAGCTGTTTTTT
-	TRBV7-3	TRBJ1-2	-	CASSLRARGGYTF	TGTGCCAGCAGCTTAAGGGCGAGGGGCGGCTACACCTTC
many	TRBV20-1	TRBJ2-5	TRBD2	CSATGGGGTQETQYF	TGCAGTGCAACTGGGGGGGGAGGGACCCAAGAGACCCAGTACTTC
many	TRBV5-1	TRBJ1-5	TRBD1	CASSSTTGGDQPQHF	TGCGCCAGCAGCTCGACGACAGGGGGCGATCAGCCCCAGCATTTT
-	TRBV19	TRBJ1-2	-	CASNQDRALYGYTF	TGTGCCAGTAACCAGGACAGAGCTCTCTATGGCTACACCTTC
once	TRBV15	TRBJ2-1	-	CATSVLRSGEQFF	TGTGCCACCAGCGTCCTAAGGAGCGGGGAGCAGTTCTTC
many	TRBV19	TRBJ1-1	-	CATTRVREAFF	TGTGCCACCACAAGGGTGAGAGAAGCTTTCTTT
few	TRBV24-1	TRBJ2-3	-	CATSDPGYGGDTQYF	TGTGCCACCAGTGACCCAGGGTACGGTGGGGATACGCAGTATTTT
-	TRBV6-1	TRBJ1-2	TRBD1	CASSRGQGIGDGYTF	TGTGCCAGCAGTCGAGGACAGGGGATTGGGGATGGCTACACCTTC
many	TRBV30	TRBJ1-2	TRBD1	CAWSAPTGGYYGYTF	TGTGCCTGGAGTGCCCCGACAGGGGGCTACTATGGCTACACCTTC
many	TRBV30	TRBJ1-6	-	CAWSVRGGTPLHF	TGTGCCTGGAGTGTACGCGGGGGTACACCCCTCCACTTT
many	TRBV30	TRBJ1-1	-	CAWRTGNTEAFF	TGTGCCTGGAGGACAGGGAACACTGAAGCTTTCTTT
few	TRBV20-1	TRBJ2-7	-	CSATASKFGVSYEQYF	TGCAGTGCAACGGCTTCAAAGTTTGGAGTTTCCTACGAGCAGTACTTC
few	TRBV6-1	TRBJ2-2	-	CAARTVNTGELFF	TGTGCCGCCAGGACAGTGAACACCGGGGAGCTGTTTTTT
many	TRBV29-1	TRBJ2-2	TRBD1	CSVKNTDRARTGELFF	TGCAGCGTGAAAAATACGGACAGGGCGAGGACCGGGGAGCTGTTTTTT
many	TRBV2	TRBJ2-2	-	CASSEFQGRVTGELFF	TGTGCCAGCAGTGAATTCCAAGGGCGGGTCACCGGGGAGCTGTTTTTT
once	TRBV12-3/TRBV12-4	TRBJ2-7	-	CASSLWQGYEQYF	TGTGCCAGCAGTTTGTGGCAGGGGTACGAGCAGTACTTC
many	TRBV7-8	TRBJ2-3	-	CASSLDEGRSTDTQYF	TGTGCCAGCAGCTTAGATGAGGGAAGGAGCACAGATACGCAGTATTTT
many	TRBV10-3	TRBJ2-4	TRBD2	CAISDSKSPSGGKNIQYF	TGTGCCATCAGTGACTCCAAGAGCCCCAGCGGGGGAAAAAACATTCAGTACTTC
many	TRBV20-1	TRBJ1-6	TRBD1	CSARGTEGHSPLHF	TGCAGTGCTAGGGGGACAGAGGGACATTCACCCCTCCACTTT
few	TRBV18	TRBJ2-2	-	CASSPMDPGELFF	TGTGCCAGCTCACCAATGGACCCCGGGGAGCTGTTTTTT
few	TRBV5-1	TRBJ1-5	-	CASSNGASGPQHF	TGCGCCAGCAGCAACGGGGCCTCAGGGCCCCAGCATTTT
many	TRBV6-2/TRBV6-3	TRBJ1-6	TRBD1	CASSYPDRFNSPLHF	TGTGCCAGCAGTTACCCGGACAGGTTCAATTCACCCCTCCACTTT
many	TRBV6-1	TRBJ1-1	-	CASSAPDSLSNTEAFF	TGTGCCAGCAGTGCACCGGACAGCCTATCGAACACTGAAGCTTTCTTT
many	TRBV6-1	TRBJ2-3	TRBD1	CASTGTGGPRDTQYF	TGTGCCAGCACCGGGACAGGGGGGCCGAGGGATACGCAGTATTTT
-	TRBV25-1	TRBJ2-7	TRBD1	CASRPTGSTYEQYF	TGTGCCAGCAGACCGACAGGGAGTACCTACGAGCAGTACTTC
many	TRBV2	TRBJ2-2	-	CASSSRELNTGELFF	TGTGCCAGCAGTTCTCGGGAGTTGAACACCGGGGAGCTGTTTTTT
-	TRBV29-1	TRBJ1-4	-	CSVRTTNEKLFF	TGCAGCGTCAGAACAACTAATGAAAAACTGTTTTTT
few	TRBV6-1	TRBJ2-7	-	CASSNEQGISYEQYF	TGTGCCAGCAGTAATGAACAGGGAATCTCCTACGAGCAGTACTTC
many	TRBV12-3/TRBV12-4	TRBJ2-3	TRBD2	CASREAGAGFGTQYF	TGTGCCAGCAGGGAAGCGGGGGCTGGTTTCGGTACGCAGTATTTT
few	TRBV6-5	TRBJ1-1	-	CASSYSPGSGAFF	TGTGCCAGCAGTTACTCTCCAGGGTCGGGGGCTTTCTTT
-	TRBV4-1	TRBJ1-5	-	CASSQFGQGPNQPQHF	TGCGCCAGCAGCCAATTTGGGCAGGGTCCCAATCAGCCCCAGCATTTT
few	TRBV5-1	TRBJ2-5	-	CASSLIAGTQETQYF	TGCGCCAGCAGCTTGATTGCAGGGACCCAAGAGACCCAGTACTTC
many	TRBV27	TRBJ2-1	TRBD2	CASSLTSGYNEQFF	TGTGCCAGCAGTTTAACTAGCGGTTACAATGAGCAGTTCTTC
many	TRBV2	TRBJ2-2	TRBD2	CASSGDYPGTGELFF	TGTGCCAGCAGTGGGGACTACCCGGGGACCGGGGAGCTGTTTTTT
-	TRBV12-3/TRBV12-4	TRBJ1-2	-	CASSLVERDGYTF	TGTGCCAGCAGTTTAGTCGAGAGGGACGGCTACACCTTC
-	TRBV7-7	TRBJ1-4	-	CASSLGPLEKLFF	TGTGCTAGCAGCTTAGGACCCTTGGAGAAACTGTTTTTT
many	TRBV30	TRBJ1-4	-	CAWSSGLNSEKLFF	TGTGCCTGGAGTTCCGGGCTCAACTCGGAAAAACTGTTTTTT
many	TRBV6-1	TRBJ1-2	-	CASSEGGNYGYTF	TGTGCCAGCAGTGAAGGCGGGAACTATGGCTACACCTTC
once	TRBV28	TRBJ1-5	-	CASETPGSGRHF	TGTGCCAGCGAAACCCCGGGGTCCGGAAGGCATTTT
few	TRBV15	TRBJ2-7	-	CATSRAGTLYEQYF	TGTGCCACCAGCAGGGCCGGGACACTATACGAGCAGTACTTC
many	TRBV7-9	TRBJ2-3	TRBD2	CASTGPAGGSRDTQYF	TGTGCCAGCACCGGCCCAGCGGGGGGGTCGCGGGATACGCAGTATTTT